This is a list of T cell receptor beta chains from one sample in a study of follicular helper T cells after annual influenza vaccination. Profiled with immunoSEQ multiplex PCR; TCRdb holds only in-frame clones, not every one. The repertoire holds about 8,700 clones, with more than 65% as singletons. Source: CXCR5+ CD38- circulating T follicular helper cells from blood, taken on the day of influenza vaccination. All receptors come from an adult who received the influenza vaccine. Both conserved end residues are part of each CDR3. The size field is filled for only some rows; it gives once, few, many or a size class.

v_call	clone_size	cdr3_length	cdr3_aa
TRBV19	NA	18	CASSRGPAAGQSNQPQHF
TRBV6-1	NA	14	CASMSGHSYNEQFF
TRBV5-1	NA	14	CASSLEETGYEQYF
TRBV30	NA	16	CAWTPSRDRVVKTQYF
TRBV29-1	NA	14	CSACPQRLNTEAFF
TRBV18	NA	15	CASSPSAGGNEKLFF
TRBV6-1	NA	16	CASSGPSGRIYNEQFF
TRBV5-5	NA	16	CASSLAGGGATYEQFF
TRBV7-3	NA	15	CASSSRTGQNTEAFF
TRBV4-2	few	15	CASSPQEDRGEKLFF
TRBV9	NA	17	CASSPLTGTGDSNEQFF
TRBV7-2	NA	14	CAGSLGQGEGGYTF
TRBV5-1	NA	13	CASSGLETGELFF
TRBV6-5	NA	13	CASREWAPNGYTF
TRBV5-4	NA	14	CASSFGPFYNEQFF
TRBV5-1	NA	14	CASSFGPTGNTIYF
TRBV28	NA	15	CASSGTSGGRDEQFF
TRBV28	few	13	CASRDSHNSPLHF
TRBV28	NA	16	CASSLSGQGRTYEQYF
TRBV27	NA	15	CASSRYGQGTYEQYF
TRBV27	NA	13	CASCRDRGETQYF
TRBV11-3	NA	14	CASSLDPRGDTQYF
TRBV7-2	NA	13	CASSAGLAREQYF
TRBV29-1	NA	15	CSAGGTSGTTDTQYF
TRBV27	NA	14	CASSLWAGGNTQYF
TRBV4-2	NA	15	CASSSGDPAHQPQHF
TRBV27	NA	13	CASSLGGPREAFF
TRBV5-1	NA	13	CASRDREGEKLFF
TRBV5-1	NA	14	CASSLGLGNYEQYF
TRBV28	NA	16	CASSMTASGSYNEQFF
TRBV30	NA	14	CALLRTGREEKLFF
TRBV7-2	once	12	CASSPFFGTQYF
TRBV6-6	few	13	CATQPTRTYEQYF
TRBV10-3	NA	16	CAISGRGEGGTDTQYF
TRBV30	NA	15	CAWSPGILAKNIQYF
TRBV27	NA	15	CASSLIGTGVYGYTF